This TCR beta chain is drawn from a study of metastatic and nonmetastatic thyroid tumors (dated by TCRdb to about 2020). Regarding the study in general: Repertoires were compared across peripheral blood and tumor or nodule tissue samples from malignant and benign thyroid patients. Overall study results and their limits: In both blood and tumor samples, malignant tumors were reported to have significantly higher TCR beta diversity than benign nodules.

Libraries were made using PCR. Sequencing took place on an Illumina HiSeq 4000. High-throughput sequencing was used to profile the TCR beta-chain CDR3 region of each patient. The authors' pipeline ran thus. Drawing on CDR3 differences between clinicopathological groups, the researchers built a classifier meant to tell apart patients with distant-metastatic papillary thyroid cancer. The Shannon index was used to assess repertoire diversity, and the Morisita-Horn index was used to assess tumor-blood repertoire similarity. In TCRdb, the public reads were trimmed at Q25 with fastp and aligned with MiXCR, with productive beta chains retained. It is TCRdb's table, rather than the study itself, that gives the V and J calls and clone size. The sample table contains around 19,000 clones; only one count was recorded for about 16% of them. More than 9% of the sample lies in the top ten. No patient had received any treatment before thyroid surgery. Using T-cell receptor beta sequencing, the researchers looked back retrospectively at clinical samples from patients, gathered between about 2012 and 2019.

The CDR3 runs 14 amino acids, cysteine and phenylalanine included. Only the CDR3 part of the read is kept: 42 bases, read in frame from the first base. The V end loses 1 base and the J end loses 4 bases, and a stretch of 11 bases separates them. The germline V gene encodes CDR1 SGHTA and CDR2 FQGNSA. There are many counts of this clone. Its antigen target is currently unknown. Per-base quality was not reported, and no clone a single base away is much larger than it. The sequence joins TRBV7-2 to TRBJ2-7; a confident D gene designation cannot be given. The TCR sequence derives from a female donor with papillary thyroid cancer or a benign thyroid nodule (not recorded which). Some clones in this sample may be carry-over from other donors' samples. The sequencing sample was made of tumor tissue. The DNA is TGTGCCAGCAGCTTAGACTGGCGAAAATACGAGCAGTACTTC. This encodes CASSLDWRKYEQYF.